Below, 6 T cell receptor beta chains from the same sample are listed, as sequenced in a study of shared clonotypes between healthy human individuals. Using immunoSEQ multiplex PCR, the repertoire was profiled, and TCRdb retains in-frame clones only, with some absent. This table has around 2,000,000 clones, 85% to 95% appearing once. Material: naive CD4+ T cells sorted from blood. As to subset: CD45RA+ positively selected. The receptors derive from a man aged 18 to 29 in good health.

This sequence joins TRBV5-1 and TRBJ2-1, with D perhaps given as TRBD1 or TRBD2 (6 bases each). The V and J ends lost 4 bases and 2 bases respectively, with 13 bases between them. Germline CDR1 reads SGHRS; CDR2 reads YFSETQ. CDR3 length equals 15 residues. The CDR3 sequence is CASSGGRTTYNEQFF. The CDR3 DNA reads TGCGCCAGCAGCGGGGGGCGGACAACCTACAATGAGCAGTTCTTC.

This sequence joins TRBV4-3 and TRBJ1-1, with D perhaps TRBD1 (5 bases). The CDR3 runs 16 residues. Trimming pared 1 base from V and 3 bases from J, leaving 15 bases between. Germline V gene data show CDR1 as LGHNA and CDR2 as YSLEER. This CDR3 is CASSQATGTVYTEAFF. Here the CDR3 DNA reads TGCGCCAGCAGCCAAGCGACCGGGACGGTATACACTGAAGCTTTCTTT.

This chain links TRBV2 with TRBJ2-3; D may be TRBD1 (8 bases). Germline CDR1 reads SNHLY; CDR2 reads FYNNEI. This CDR3 is built from 14 residues. Trimming cost V 7 bases and J 1 base, with 12 bases left between them. The CDR3 DNA sequence: TGTGCCAGCACACAGGGGGGGGGCACAGATACGCAGTATTTT. This codes for CASTQGGGTDTQYF.

The chain has TRBV10-3 and TRBJ2-7; D might be TRBD2 (6 bases). This CDR3 comprises 14 residues. Germline CDR1 is ENHRY and CDR2 is SYGVKD. V lost 3 bases, J lost 2 bases, and 11 bases lay in between. The CDR3, as DNA: TGTGCCATCAGTGAAATGGGAGGAACCTACGAGCAGTACTTC. Its protein is CAISEMGGTYEQYF.

V usage is TRBV25-1 and J usage is TRBJ2-7; D gene unclear. The germline V gene encodes CDR1 MGHDK and CDR2 SYGVNS. The CDR3 totals 12 residues. The V end lost 10 bases, the J end lost 3 bases, and 13 bases lay between the germline ends. The CDR3: CATRRSGYEQYF. CDR3 DNA sequence: TGTGCCACCCGACGGAGTGGCTACGAGCAGTACTTC.

The rearrangement joins TRBV5-6 to TRBJ2-5; the match to TRBD2 covers 7 bases. This CDR3 comprises 14 residues. With 1 base clipped from V and 5 bases from J, the junction kept 5 bases outside the gene matches. Germline CDR1 and CDR2: SGHDT and YYEEEE. The CDR3 sequence: CASSLLAGDETQYF. In DNA form, the CDR3 reads TGTGCCAGCAGCTTGCTGGCGGGAGATGAGACCCAGTACTTC.